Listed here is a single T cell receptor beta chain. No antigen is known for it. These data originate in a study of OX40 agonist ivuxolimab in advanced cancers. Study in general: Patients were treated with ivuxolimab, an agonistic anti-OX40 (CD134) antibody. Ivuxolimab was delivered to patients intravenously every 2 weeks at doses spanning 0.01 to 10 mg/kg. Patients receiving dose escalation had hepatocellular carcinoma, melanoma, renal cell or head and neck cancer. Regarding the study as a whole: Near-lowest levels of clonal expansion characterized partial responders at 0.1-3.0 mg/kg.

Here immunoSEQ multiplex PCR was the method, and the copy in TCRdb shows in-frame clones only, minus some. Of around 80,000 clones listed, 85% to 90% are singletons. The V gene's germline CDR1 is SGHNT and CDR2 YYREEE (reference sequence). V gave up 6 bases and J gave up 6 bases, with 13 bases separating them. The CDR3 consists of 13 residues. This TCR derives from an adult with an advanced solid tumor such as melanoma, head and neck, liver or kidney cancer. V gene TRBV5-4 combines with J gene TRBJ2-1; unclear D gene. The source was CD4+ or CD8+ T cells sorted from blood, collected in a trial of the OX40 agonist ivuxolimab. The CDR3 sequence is CASTQQAGNEQFF. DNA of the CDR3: TGTGCCAGCACCCAACAAGCAGGCAATGAGCAGTTCTTC.